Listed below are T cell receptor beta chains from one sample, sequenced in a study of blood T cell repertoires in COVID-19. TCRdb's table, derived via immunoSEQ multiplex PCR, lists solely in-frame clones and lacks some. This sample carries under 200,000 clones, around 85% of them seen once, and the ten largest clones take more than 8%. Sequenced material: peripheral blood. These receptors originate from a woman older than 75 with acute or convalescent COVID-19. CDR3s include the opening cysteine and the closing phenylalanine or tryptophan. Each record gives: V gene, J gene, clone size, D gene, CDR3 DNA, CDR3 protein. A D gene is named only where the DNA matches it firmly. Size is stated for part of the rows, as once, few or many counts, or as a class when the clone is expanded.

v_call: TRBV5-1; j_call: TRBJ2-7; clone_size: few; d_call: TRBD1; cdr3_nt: TGCGCCAGCAGCCCCGGTTGGGGACAGACCTCCTACGAGCAGTACTTC; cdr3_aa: CASSPGWGQTSYEQYF
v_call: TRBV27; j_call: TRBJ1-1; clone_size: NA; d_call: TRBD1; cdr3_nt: TGTGCCAGCAGTTTAACAGGGGGTGTCGGGACTGAAGCTTTCTTT; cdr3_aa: CASSLTGGVGTEAFF
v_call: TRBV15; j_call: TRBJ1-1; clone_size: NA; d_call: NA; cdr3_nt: TGTGCCACCAGCAGAGCGGCAGGGAAAGCTTTCTTT; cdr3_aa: CATSRAAGKAFF
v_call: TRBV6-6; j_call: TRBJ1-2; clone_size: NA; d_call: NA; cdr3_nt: TGTGCCAGCAGTGGCCAGAGGGCCGGGGGCTACACCTTC; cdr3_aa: CASSGQRAGGYTF
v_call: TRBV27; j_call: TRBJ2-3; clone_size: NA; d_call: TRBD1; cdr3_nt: TGTGCCAGCAGGGGGGACAGGGCCCCTAGCACAGATACGCAGTATTTT; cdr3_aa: CASRGDRAPSTDTQYF
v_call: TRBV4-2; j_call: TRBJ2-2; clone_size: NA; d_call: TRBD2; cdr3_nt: TGTGCCAGCAGCCAAAGACCTAGCGGAAAGACCGGGGAGCTGTTTTTT; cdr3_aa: CASSQRPSGKTGELFF
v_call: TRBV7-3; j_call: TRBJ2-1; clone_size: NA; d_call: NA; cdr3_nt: TGTGCCAGCAGCTTAATGGCGGTATCCTACAATGAGCAGTTCTTC; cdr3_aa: CASSLMAVSYNEQFF
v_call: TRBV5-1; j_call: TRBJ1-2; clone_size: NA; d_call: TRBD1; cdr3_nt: TGCGCCAGCAGCTTGGCACAGGGGCTCGACTACACCTTC; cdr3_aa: CASSLAQGLDYTF
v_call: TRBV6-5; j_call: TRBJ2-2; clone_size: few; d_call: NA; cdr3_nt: TGTGCCAGCAGCGGGATATGGACCGGGGAGCTGTTTTTT; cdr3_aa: CASSGIWTGELFF
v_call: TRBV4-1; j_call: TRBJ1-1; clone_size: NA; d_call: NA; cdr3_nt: TGCGCCAGCACTTTCCGGGACCGGGACTTGAACACTGAAGCTTTCTTT; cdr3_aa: CASTFRDRDLNTEAFF
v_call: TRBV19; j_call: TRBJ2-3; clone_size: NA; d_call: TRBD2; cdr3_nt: TGTGCCAGTAGTCTCGATGGACTAGCCCACGGAGATACGCAGTATTTT; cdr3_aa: CASSLDGLAHGDTQYF
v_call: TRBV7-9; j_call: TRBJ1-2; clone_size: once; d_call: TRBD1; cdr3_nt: TGTGCCAGCAGCTCAAGCTACGTGGACAGGGCCGGGGGCTACACCTTC; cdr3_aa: CASSSSYVDRAGGYTF
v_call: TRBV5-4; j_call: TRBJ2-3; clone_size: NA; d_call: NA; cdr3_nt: TGTGCCAGCACTGGGGGCCCAGATACGCAGTATTTT; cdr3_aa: CASTGGPDTQYF
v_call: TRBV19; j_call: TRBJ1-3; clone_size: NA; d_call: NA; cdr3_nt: TGTGCCAGTAGTGCCCGGGTGTTACCCATATATTTT; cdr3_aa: CASSARVLPIYF
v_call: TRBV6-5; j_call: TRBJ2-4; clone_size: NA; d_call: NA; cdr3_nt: TGTGCCAGCAGTTACTCGAGTGTCCGGAGGGACATTCAGTACTTC; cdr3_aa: CASSYSSVRRDIQYF
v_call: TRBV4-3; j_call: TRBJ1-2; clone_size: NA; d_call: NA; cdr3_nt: TGCGCCAGCAGCCATGTCTCTGGGGTGGACACGCTCCTCTCTACCTTC; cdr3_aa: CASSHVSGVDTLLSTF
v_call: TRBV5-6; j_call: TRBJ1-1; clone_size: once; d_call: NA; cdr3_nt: TGTGCCAGCAGCTACAGGGCGTGGGGGACTGAAGCTTTCTTT; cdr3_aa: CASSYRAWGTEAFF
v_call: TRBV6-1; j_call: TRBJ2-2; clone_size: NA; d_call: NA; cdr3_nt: TGTGCCAGCAGTGAATCGGGTGCGGCCTACACCGGGGAGCTGTTTTTT; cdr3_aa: CASSESGAAYTGELFF
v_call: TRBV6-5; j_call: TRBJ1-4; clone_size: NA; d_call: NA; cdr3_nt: TGTGCCAGCAGTTACTCAATCGGAGGCGAAAAACTGTTTTTT; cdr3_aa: CASSYSIGGEKLFF
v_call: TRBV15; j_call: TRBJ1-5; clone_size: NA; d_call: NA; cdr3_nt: TGTGCCACCCTCAGTCAGCCCCAGCATTTT; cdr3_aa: CATLSQPQHF
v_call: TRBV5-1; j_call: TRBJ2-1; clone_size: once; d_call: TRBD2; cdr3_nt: TGCGCCAGCAGCCCATGGGGACTAGCGGGAGCTGGTGGGGATGAGCAGTTCTTC; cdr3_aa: CASSPWGLAGAGGDEQFF
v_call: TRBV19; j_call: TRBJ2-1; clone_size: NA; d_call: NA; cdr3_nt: TGTGCCAGTAGTATGAGGGGGACAACCTACAATGAGCAGTTCTTC; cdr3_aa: CASSMRGTTYNEQFF
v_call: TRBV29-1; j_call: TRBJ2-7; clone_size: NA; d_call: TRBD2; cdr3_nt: TGCAGCGTTGGAGGGGAGGGGCACGAGCAGTACTTC; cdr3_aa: CSVGGEGHEQYF
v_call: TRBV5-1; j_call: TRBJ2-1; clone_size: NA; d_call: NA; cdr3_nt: TGCGCCAGCAGTAAGGACTCAGGAGGGAGTGAGCAGTTCTTC; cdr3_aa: CASSKDSGGSEQFF
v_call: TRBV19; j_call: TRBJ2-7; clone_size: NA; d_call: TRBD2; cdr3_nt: TGTGCCAGCGCACACCACCCCCGGGGGGTAACAAACTACGAGCAGTACTTC; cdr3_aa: CASAHHPRGVTNYEQYF
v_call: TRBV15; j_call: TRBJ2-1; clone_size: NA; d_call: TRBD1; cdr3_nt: TGTGCCACCAGCAGGACAGGGGCTTACTCCTACAATGAGCAGTTCTTC; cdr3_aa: CATSRTGAYSYNEQFF
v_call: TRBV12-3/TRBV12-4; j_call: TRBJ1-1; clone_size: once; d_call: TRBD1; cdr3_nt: TGTGCCAGCAGTCTCGAGGACAGGGGTGGAGTTTTCTTT; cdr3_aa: CASSLEDRGGVFF
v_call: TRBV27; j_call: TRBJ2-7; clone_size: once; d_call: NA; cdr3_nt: TGTGCCAGCAGTTTAAGCCGGGAGACGCCCCCCTACGAGCAGTACTTC; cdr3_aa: CASSLSRETPPYEQYF
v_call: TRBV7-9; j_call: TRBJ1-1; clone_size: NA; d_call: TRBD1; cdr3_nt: TGTGCCAGCAGCCCCCTCAGGGGGAGCACTGAAGCTTTCTTT; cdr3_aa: CASSPLRGSTEAFF
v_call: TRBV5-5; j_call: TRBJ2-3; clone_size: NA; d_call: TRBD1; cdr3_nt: TGTGCCAGCAGCCGACTCACCGGGACAGGGGCAGATACGCAGTATTTT; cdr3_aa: CASSRLTGTGADTQYF
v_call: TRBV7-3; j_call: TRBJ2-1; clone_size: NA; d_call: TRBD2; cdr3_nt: TGTGCCAGCTCCCGCGCGGCTAGCGGGAACTACAATGAGCAGTTCTTC; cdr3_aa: CASSRAASGNYNEQFF
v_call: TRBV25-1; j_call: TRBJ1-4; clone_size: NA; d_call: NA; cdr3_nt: TGTGCCAGCAGTGGCGATCTTTACCGTAATGAAAAACTGTTTTTT; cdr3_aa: CASSGDLYRNEKLFF
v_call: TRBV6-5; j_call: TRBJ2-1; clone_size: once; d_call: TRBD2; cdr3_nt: TGTGCCAGCAGACTAGCGGGAACGTACAATGAGCAGTTCTTC; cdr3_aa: CASRLAGTYNEQFF
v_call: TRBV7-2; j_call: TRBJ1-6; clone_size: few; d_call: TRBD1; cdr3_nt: TGTGCCAGCAGCTTTAACAGGGGGCGTGGGTCACCCCTCCACTTT; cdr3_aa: CASSFNRGRGSPLHF
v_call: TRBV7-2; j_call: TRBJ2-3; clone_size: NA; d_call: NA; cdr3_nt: TGTGCCAGCAGCCCGAACTCCCGAACGCAGTATTTT; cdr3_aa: CASSPNSRTQYF
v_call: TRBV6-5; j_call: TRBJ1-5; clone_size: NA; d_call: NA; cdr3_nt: TGTGCCAGCAGCGCCTCGGAGGGCGGCAATCAGCCCCAGCATTTT; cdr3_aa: CASSASEGGNQPQHF
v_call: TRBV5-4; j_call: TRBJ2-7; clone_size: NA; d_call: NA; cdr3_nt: TGTGCCAGCAGCTTGGATCCAGCGAGGAGCTCCTACGAGCAGTACTTC; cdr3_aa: CASSLDPARSSYEQYF
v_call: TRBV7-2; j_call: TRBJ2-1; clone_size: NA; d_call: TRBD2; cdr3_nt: TGTGCCAGCAGAGCCGGACTAGCGGCTTACAATGAGCAGTTCTTC; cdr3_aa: CASRAGLAAYNEQFF
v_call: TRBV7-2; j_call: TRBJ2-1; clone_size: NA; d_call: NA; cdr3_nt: TGTGCCAGCAGCTTAGTCGTTTCGGGCCGGGGTTGGGCGTTCTTC; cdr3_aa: CASSLVVSGRGWAFF
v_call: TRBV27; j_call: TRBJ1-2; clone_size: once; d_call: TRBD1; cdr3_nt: TGTGCCAGCAGGACAGGGGGTCAAGGCTACACCTTC; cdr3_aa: CASRTGGQGYTF